The rows below give T cell receptor beta chains drawn from one sample of a study of CD8 T cells in Susac syndrome. TCRdb recomputed calls from the immunoSEQ multiplex PCR reads with MiXCR, one row per CDR3 protein. The sample has approximately 260,000 distinct CDR3 sequences, about 96% seen once. Sequenced material: CD4+ T cells from PBMCs. All receptors derive from a human donor with Susac syndrome. Both conserved end residues are part of each CDR3. The D gene is left open where the match is weak. Part of the rows lack a size; the others show once, few, many or a class for expanded clones.

J gene,CDR3 length,V gene,D gene,clone size,CDR3 DNA,CDR3 protein
TRBJ1-1,14,TRBV30,NA,once,TGTGCCTGGAGTGCGGGGGACTGGGGTACTGAAGCTTTCTTT,CAWSAGDWGTEAFF
TRBJ1-1,14,TRBV29-1,NA,NA,TGCAGCGTTGGTCTCGGGGGTACGAACACTGAAGCTTTCTTT,CSVGLGGTNTEAFF
TRBJ2-3,13,TRBV30,NA,NA,TGTGCCTGGAGTGTACAAGACACAGATACGCAGTATTTT,CAWSVQDTDTQYF
TRBJ1-5,14,TRBV6-5,TRBD1,NA,TGTGCCAGCAGTCGTACGACAGGGGGTCAGCCCCAGCATTTT,CASSRTTGGQPQHF
TRBJ2-5,13,TRBV18,TRBD1,few,TGTGCCAGCTCACAGGGGACAGAAGAGACCCAGTACTTC,CASSQGTEETQYF
TRBJ2-1,14,TRBV7-3,TRBD2,NA,TGTGCCAGCAGCTTAATACGGGAGGGCTATGAGCAGTTCTTC,CASSLIREGYEQFF
TRBJ1-2,14,TRBV6-5,TRBD1,NA,TGTGCCACCTCAGCCCGGGACAGTAACTATGGCTACACCTTC,CATSARDSNYGYTF
TRBJ2-7,11,TRBV5-6,NA,NA,TGTGCCAGCAGCTTGGTCCCCGAGCAGTACTTC,CASSLVPEQYF
TRBJ2-1,14,TRBV29-1,TRBD1,NA,TGCACCCTACGCCGAGGGACAGGGGGCTATGAGCAGTTCTTC,CTLRRGTGGYEQFF
TRBJ2-1,15,TRBV11-2,NA,NA,TGTGCCAGCAGCTTACCTACATGGGTGGGCAATGAGCAGTTCTTC,CASSLPTWVGNEQFF
TRBJ1-4,13,TRBV18,NA,NA,TGTGCCAGCTCACGGTCAACTAATGAAAAACTGTTTTTT,CASSRSTNEKLFF
TRBJ2-5,15,TRBV28,NA,NA,TGTGCCAGCAGTCCCCCGGGACCCGAGAGGGAGACCCAGTACTTC,CASSPPGPERETQYF
TRBJ1-2,15,TRBV29-1,TRBD1,NA,TGCAGCGTTGAATTAGTGGACAGGTCAGACTATGGCTACACCTTC,CSVELVDRSDYGYTF
TRBJ1-2,14,TRBV29-1,NA,NA,TGCAGCGTTGAAGTAGCCTACTGGGGTGGGGGCTACACCTTC,CSVEVAYWGGGYTF
TRBJ2-7,13,TRBV12-3/TRBV12-4,NA,once,TGTGCCAGCCTTCTGCACCGACCCTACGAGCAGTACTTC,CASLLHRPYEQYF
TRBJ2-1,15,TRBV29-1,NA,NA,TGCAGCGTTGATATGGGCTCCGGCTGGAGCAATGAGCAGTTCTTC,CSVDMGSGWSNEQFF
TRBJ2-5,15,TRBV15,TRBD1,NA,TGTGCCACCAGCAGGCCCACAGGGGGACAAGAGACCCAGTACTTC,CATSRPTGGQETQYF
TRBJ2-1,16,TRBV18,NA,NA,TGTGCCAGCTCACCACCCGCGGGCGGGAACTACAATGAGCAGTTCTTC,CASSPPAGGNYNEQFF
TRBJ2-7,15,TRBV5-6,TRBD2,once,TGTGCCAGCAGTAGTAAGGGACTAGCGGGCTACGAGCAGTACTTC,CASSSKGLAGYEQYF
TRBJ2-7,13,TRBV20-1,NA,NA,TGCAGTGCTATGGATGACAGCACCTACGAGCAGTACTTC,CSAMDDSTYEQYF
TRBJ1-5,14,TRBV20-1,NA,NA,TGCAGTGCCCTACAGGGCCATAGCAATCAGCCCCAGCATTTT,CSALQGHSNQPQHF
TRBJ1-1,13,TRBV18,NA,NA,TGTGCCAGCTCACCAGACGAGAGCACTGAAGCTTTCTTT,CASSPDESTEAFF
TRBJ2-2,15,TRBV24-1,TRBD1,NA,TGTGCCACCAGTGAGGGACAGACGAACACCGGGGAGCTGTTTTTT,CATSEGQTNTGELFF
TRBJ2-3,14,TRBV7-3,TRBD2,NA,TGTGCCAGCGGCGCTAGCGGGAGCGCAGATACGCAGTATTTT,CASGASGSADTQYF
TRBJ1-5,16,TRBV4-1,NA,NA,TGCGCCAGCAGCCAAGATCCGGGCCTTAGCAATCAGCCCCAGCATTTT,CASSQDPGLSNQPQHF
TRBJ1-1,12,TRBV25-1,NA,NA,TGTGCCAGCCGGGTTACGAACACTGAAGCTTTCTTT,CASRVTNTEAFF
TRBJ2-7,13,TRBV10-3,TRBD1,NA,TGTGCCATCAGTCCGGGACAGACCTACGAGCAGTACTTC,CAISPGQTYEQYF
TRBJ2-3,15,TRBV29-1,TRBD1,NA,TGCAGCGTTCCGGGCAGACAGGGGCGCACAGATACGCAGTATTTT,CSVPGRQGRTDTQYF
TRBJ1-5,17,TRBV4-2,NA,NA,TGTGCCAGCAGCCATGCGGGCCAGGGCCTGTCCAATCAGCCCCAGCATTTT,CASSHAGQGLSNQPQHF
TRBJ1-5,15,TRBV28,NA,NA,TGTGCCAGCACCTCTAATTCCCCCCAGAGGGGTGCCCAGCATTTT,CASTSNSPQRGAQHF
TRBJ2-2,13,TRBV6-5,TRBD2,NA,TGTGCCAGCGGGCGGGAGCCGGGCGGGGAGCTGTTTTTT,CASGREPGGELFF
TRBJ1-1,12,TRBV12-3/TRBV12-4,NA,NA,TGTGCCAGCAGTTTGGGACACTCTGAAGCTTTCTTT,CASSLGHSEAFF
TRBJ2-1,14,TRBV11-2,NA,NA,TGTGCCAGCAGCCTGGGGCAGGTGAGAAATGAGCAGTTCTTC,CASSLGQVRNEQFF
TRBJ2-3,16,TRBV7-9,NA,NA,TGTGCCAGCAGCTTAGACAGTACGTTTGAGTGGGATACGCAGTATTTT,CASSLDSTFEWDTQYF
TRBJ2-2,15,TRBV9,NA,NA,TGTGCCAGCAGCGTAGGGGACCGAGACCTGTGGGAGCTGTTTTTT,CASSVGDRDLWELFF
TRBJ1-2,16,TRBV5-6,NA,NA,TGTGCCAGCAGCTTGCGTTCCAGGGCGTCTAACTATGGCTACACCTTC,CASSLRSRASNYGYTF
TRBJ1-2,15,TRBV25-1,TRBD1,NA,TGTGCCAGCAGTGAGACAGGGAATTTGAACTATGGCTACACCTTC,CASSETGNLNYGYTF
TRBJ1-2,14,TRBV29-1,NA,NA,TGCAGCGTTTCGATAGGGGGAACGAACTATGGCTACACCTTC,CSVSIGGTNYGYTF
TRBJ2-7,13,TRBV4-1,NA,NA,TGCGCCAGCAGCCGAGGACAGACCTACGAGCAGTACTTC,CASSRGQTYEQYF
TRBJ1-2,12,TRBV30,NA,NA,TGTGCCTGGAGTCCCACCCGTTCCGGCTACACCTTC,CAWSPTRSGYTF
TRBJ2-1,12,TRBV3-1,NA,NA,TGTGCCAGCAGCCAAACTAGAATTGAGCAGTTCTTC,CASSQTRIEQFF
TRBJ1-2,15,TRBV7-8,TRBD1,NA,TGTGCCAGCAGCCGACCCCGACAGGGGGCCAGTGGCTACACCTTC,CASSRPRQGASGYTF
TRBJ2-7,15,TRBV2,NA,NA,TGTGCCAGCAGCGTCCTGGCTAATACTCCCTACGAGCAGTACTTC,CASSVLANTPYEQYF
TRBJ2-7,15,TRBV7-3,NA,NA,TGTGCCAGCAGCTTAAACGGACACCCTCAGGGGGAGCAGTACTTC,CASSLNGHPQGEQYF
TRBJ2-1,15,TRBV12-5,NA,NA,TGTGCTAGTAGTCGTGGCGGAGACTCCTACAATGAGCAGTTCTTC,CASSRGGDSYNEQFF
TRBJ1-2,15,TRBV12-3/TRBV12-4,TRBD1,once,TGTGCCAGCAGTACCGGTGAAGGGGGACAGGGAGGCTACACCTTC,CASSTGEGGQGGYTF
TRBJ2-6,16,TRBV3-1,NA,NA,TGTGCCAGCAGCCAAGGGGCCGGAGGTGGGGCCAACGTCCTGACTTTC,CASSQGAGGGANVLTF
TRBJ2-1,17,TRBV11-2,TRBD2,NA,TGTGCCAGCAGCCCCCTAACGGGACTAGCGGGAGTAAATGAGCAGTTCTTC,CASSPLTGLAGVNEQFF
TRBJ1-1,14,TRBV28,TRBD1,NA,TGTGCCAGCAGCACGACAGGGGGCGGACCTGAAGCTTTCTTT,CASSTTGGGPEAFF
TRBJ2-1,15,TRBV29-1,NA,NA,TGCAGCGTCGCGCCCCGACAGGCTCTCTACAATGAGCAGTTCTTC,CSVAPRQALYNEQFF
TRBJ1-5,13,TRBV20-1,NA,NA,TGCAGTGCTAGAGCCGGGGGCAATCAGCCCCAGCATTTT,CSARAGGNQPQHF
TRBJ2-1,14,TRBV30,NA,NA,TGTGCCTGGAGTGCGACTAGCTCCTACAATGAGCAGTTCTTC,CAWSATSSYNEQFF
TRBJ1-3,13,TRBV28,NA,once,TGTGCCAGCAGTTTGACGGCTGGAAACACCATATATTTT,CASSLTAGNTIYF
TRBJ1-1,15,TRBV5-6,NA,NA,TGTGCCAGCAGCTTGCAGGGGCGGGGGAACACTGAAGCTTTCTTT,CASSLQGRGNTEAFF
TRBJ1-1,11,TRBV5-1,NA,NA,TGCGCCAGCAGCTTGGATGGGGAAGTCTTCTTT,CASSLDGEVFF
TRBJ2-7,13,TRBV29-1,NA,NA,TGCAGCGTTAAGAAGCGGAGCTCCTACGAGCAGTACTTC,CSVKKRSSYEQYF
TRBJ2-7,16,TRBV20-1,TRBD2,NA,TGCAGTGCTAGTCTGAGTACGGGAGGGCCCTCGAACGAGCAGTACTTC,CSASLSTGGPSNEQYF
TRBJ2-7,13,TRBV20-1,NA,once,TGCAGTGCTAGCTTTCAGCGAGGGTCCGAGCAGTACTTC,CSASFQRGSEQYF
TRBJ2-5,15,TRBV20-1,TRBD1,NA,TGCAGTGCTAGGCCGGACAGGGGGTATCGGGAGACCCAGTACTTC,CSARPDRGYRETQYF